The 18 T cell receptor beta chains below were found in one sample sequenced in a study of blood T cell repertoires in COVID-19. Clones were sequenced by immunoSEQ multiplex PCR, and TCRdb holds only the in-frame ones, with some missing. Of roughly 70,000 clones detected, just under 90% appear once; the ten largest clones hold roughly 6.2%. Sequencing was carried out using peripheral blood. The receptor set was obtained from an elderly woman with active COVID-19.

The CDR3 nucleotides read TGTGCCAGCAGCCCTGGGACTAGCCCATTCTACAATGAGCAGTTCTTC. It yields the protein CASSPGTSPFYNEQFF. The rearrangement uses TRBV9 and TRBJ2-1; the match to TRBD2 covers 9 bases. V was pared by 4 bases and J by 3 bases, with 8 bases of the junction left unmatched. From germline, CDR1 is SGDLS and CDR2 YYNGEE. The CDR3 length is 16 residues. The complete variable domain, with remaining parts taken from reference TRBV9 and TRBJ2-1, reads DSGVTQTPKHLITATGQRVTLRCSPRSGDLSVYWYQQSLDQGLQFLIQYYNGEERAKGNILERFSAQQFPDLHSELNLSSLELGDSALYFCASSPGTSPFYNEQFFGPGTRLTVL.

V usage is TRBV19 and J usage is TRBJ2-3; TRBD2 is a possible D gene (6 bases). The V gene's germline CDR1 is LNHDA and CDR2 SQIVND (reference sequence). The CDR3 loop spans 15 amino acids. Trimming stripped 4 bases from V and 5 bases from J, with 16 bases between. The CDR3, as DNA: TGTGCCAGTAGTACCCTGGGGGGAGTGGAAGATACGCAGTATTTT. It is translated as CASSTLGGVEDTQYF.

The chain combines TRBV19 with TRBJ1-2; 9 nucleotides match TRBD1. The CDR3 extends over 13 amino acids. The V gene end was trimmed by 3 bases and the J gene end by 8 bases; junction bases not matched to a gene: 4. Germline CDR1 LNHDA, CDR2 SQIVND (reference sequence). CDR3 nucleotide sequence: TGTGCCAGTAGTATTGGACAGGGGAGGGGCTACACCTTC. The encoded protein is CASSIGQGRGYTF.

This chain links TRBV7-2 with TRBJ1-2; D is ambiguous. The CDR3 consists of 13 residues. Germline CDR1 is SGHTA and CDR2 is FQGNSA. V lost 8 bases, J lost 7 bases, and 17 bases lay in between. CDR3 in amino acids: CASAKRDSGGYTF. The CDR3 DNA sequence: TGTGCCAGCGCAAAACGGGATTCAGGTGGCTACACCTTC.

V and J are TRBV9 and TRBJ2-5, with TRBD1 matching 7 bases. The germline gives CDR1 SGDLS, CDR2 YYNGEE. The CDR3 sequence is 14 residues long. The trim removed 4 bases at V and 0 bases at J, leaving 3 bases unmatched. The CDR3 sequence: CASSRDSYQETQYF. The CDR3 DNA reads TGTGCCAGCAGCCGGGACAGCTACCAAGAGACCCAGTACTTC. The whole variable domain, filled in from reference TRBV9 and TRBJ2-5, reads DSGVTQTPKHLITATGQRVTLRCSPRSGDLSVYWYQQSLDQGLQFLIQYYNGEERAKGNILERFSAQQFPDLHSELNLSSLELGDSALYFCASSRDSYQETQYFGPGTRLLVL.

V usage is TRBV28 and J usage is TRBJ1-4; a possible D gene is TRBD1 (6 bases). This CDR3 spans 15 amino acids. Germline CDR1 is MDHEN and CDR2 is SYDVKM. V lost 2 bases, J lost 3 bases, and 10 bases lay in between. CDR3 protein: CASSLRGGANEKLFF. CDR3 nucleotides: TGTGCCAGCAGTTTAAGGGGGGGTGCTAATGAAAAACTGTTTTTT.

In the case of this clone: A read error may produce the germline difference seen at one junction end. The chain uses TRBV3-1 (or the pseudogene TRBV3-2) and TRBJ2-5, with 11 bases that match TRBD2. Germline V gene data show CDR1 as LGHDT and CDR2 as YNNKEL (reference sequence). The CDR3 extends over 15 amino acids. The CDR3 reads CASSQELVAGGPNDF. Written as DNA, the CDR3 is TGTGCCAGCAGCCAAGAACTGGTAGCGGGAGGGCCCAACGACTTC.

The V and J genes are TRBV9 and TRBJ2-5; D is undetermined. Trimming took 4 bases from V and 5 from J, leaving 18 bases between them. This CDR3 has 15 amino acids. The V gene's germline CDR1 is SGDLS and CDR2 YYNGEE. As DNA, the CDR3 is TGTGCCAGCAGCCCCGCGGTAGGAGCTTGGGAGACCCAGTACTTC. Its translation is CASSPAVGAWETQYF.

The gene calls are TRBV2 and TRBJ2-7; the D gene is possibly TRBD1 (6 bases). Per germline, CDR1 SNHLY and CDR2 FYNNEI. The CDR3 has 14 amino acids. V was clipped by 7 bases and J by 5 bases, with 18 bases between them. The CDR3 here is CASTGATRRNEQYF. The CDR3 nucleotides read TGTGCCAGCACAGGGGCGACTCGAAGGAACGAGCAGTACTTC.

V usage is TRBV7-9 and J usage is TRBJ2-1; 9 bases are shared with TRBD2. The germline gives CDR1 SEHNR, CDR2 FQNEAQ (reference sequence). V dropped 5 bases and J dropped 8; count of bases not matched to a gene: 19. The CDR3 spans 18 residues. CDR3 residues: CASSQSRLAATTIHEQFF. The CDR3 nucleotides are TGTGCCAGCAGCCAGTCGAGACTAGCGGCCACGACCATCCATGAGCAGTTCTTC.

The rearrangement uses TRBV7-2 and TRBJ2-7; weak D call: TRBD2 (6 bases). CDR1 and CDR2 (germline): SGHTA, FQGNSA. Trimming pared 5 bases from V and 4 bases from J, leaving 15 bases between. The CDR3 runs 14 residues. The CDR3 bases are TGTGCCAGCAGCCTTAGGGAGGTAGGGTACGAGCAGTACTTC. It specifies CASSLREVGYEQYF.

This rearrangement joins TRBV9 to TRBJ1-2; 7 nucleotides agree with TRBD1. CDR1 SGDLS and CDR2 YYNGEE come from the germline V gene. J was trimmed by 6 bases and V by 3 bases; bases with no gene match: 8. There are 14 residues in the CDR3. The CDR3 DNA sequence: TGTGCCAGCAGCGAAAGGAGGGGGCAGGATGGCTACACCTTC. This encodes CASSERRGQDGYTF.

This clone was seen more than once but under ten times. This sequence joins TRBV7-9 and TRBJ2-3; TRBD1 is a possible D gene (5 bases). In germline, CDR1 is SEHNR, CDR2 FQNEAQ (reference sequence). This CDR3 comprises 13 residues. V lost 7 bases and J lost 0, with 8 bases in between. CDR3 nucleotide sequence: TGTGCCAGCACCCCAGGGAGCACAGATACGCAGTATTTT. This translates into CASTPGSTDTQYF.

The V call is TRBV6-6, the J call TRBJ1-2; the D gene is possibly TRBD1 (5 bases). The CDR3 runs 14 residues. V lost 8 bases and J 0 bases, leaving 13 bases between the germline ends. Germline CDR1 MNHNY, CDR2 SVGAGI (reference sequence). The CDR3 loop reads CASSNTGTNYGYTF. As DNA, the CDR3 is TGTGCCAGCTCTAATACAGGAACTAACTATGGCTACACCTTC.

The chain couples TRBV28 to TRBJ1-3; D gene ambiguous. This CDR3 spans 15 amino acids. Germline V gives CDR1 MDHEN, CDR2 SYDVKM. Trimming left V 8 bases short and J 0 bases short, with 14 bases between. CDR3 loop: CASFSTRISGNTIYF. The CDR3 bases are TGTGCCAGCTTCTCGACACGTATCTCTGGAAACACCATATATTTT.

The J gene is TRBJ1-3, the V gene TRBV10-3; 10 bases are a match to TRBD1. Germline trimming cut 4 bases from V and 4 bases from J; bases unmatched to any gene: 10. Germline CDR1 reads ENHRY; CDR2 reads SYGVKD. The CDR3 sequence is 17 residues long. The CDR3 protein is CAISGRWTGGSGNTIYF. DNA for the CDR3: TGTGCCATCAGTGGTCGATGGACAGGGGGAAGCGGAAACACCATATATTTT.

The J gene is TRBJ2-1, the V gene TRBV9; 13 bases are a match to TRBD2. Per germline, CDR1 SGDLS and CDR2 YYNGEE. CDR3 length: 18 amino acids. The ends lost 4 bases at V and 3 bases at J; junction bases unmatched: 10. The CDR3 DNA reads as TGTGCCAGCAGCTCGGGACTAGCGGGGAGGCAAAACTACAATGAGCAGTTCTTC. Encoded protein: CASSSGLAGRQNYNEQFF.

The chain carries TRBV5-5 and TRBJ2-7, with 7 bases that match TRBD1. The germline CDR1 and CDR2 sequences are SGHKS and YYEKEE (reference sequence). The ends lost 4 bases at V and 3 bases at J; junction bases unmatched: 10. The CDR3 consists of 15 residues. This CDR3 reads CASSRGQPVYYEQYF. The CDR3 DNA follows: TGTGCCAGCAGCAGGGGACAGCCGGTATACTACGAGCAGTACTTC.